This T cell receptor beta chain was observed in a study of cytomegalovirus exposure and HLA in healthy donors. Whole-study context: HLA-typed donors contributed about 85 million unique TCRs, which were held in an early data release. Of the donors genotyped, approximately 400 in all, less than 90% fell in the Caucasian-associated ancestry cluster.

PCR involved 60 Vbeta and 13 Jbeta primers. Only in-frame clones appear in the TCRdb table, and some are missing; sequencing was by immunoSEQ multiplex PCR. The sample holds 150,000 to 200,000 clones, 87% seen once. The clonotype originates from a woman in her twenties or thirties in good health and CMV-seronegative. The sequenced sample was PBMCs.

Here the CDR3 reads CASSIYQGNEKLFF. The CDR3 DNA follows: TGTGCCAGTAGTATTTATCAGGGGAATGAAAAACTGTTTTTT. The V and J genes are TRBV19 and TRBJ1-4; tentatively, D is TRBD1 (6 bases). The length of the CDR3 is 14 residues. CDR1 is LNHDA, CDR2 SQIVND, per germline (reference sequence). V was shortened by 3 bases and J by 5 bases, with 10 bases between the two germline ends.